These T cell receptor beta chains were read from a single sample in a study of blood T cell repertoires in COVID-19. Data came from immunoSEQ multiplex PCR; TCRdb stores just in-frame clones and leaves some out. The sample has about 100,000 clones, roughly 82% seen once. The sample comprised peripheral blood. The source of these receptors is a human donor in a cohort sampled during active COVID-19. Each CDR3 is given without its conserved first and last residue.

V gene | CDR3 protein
TRBV7-2 | ASSTAVYNEQF
TRBV7-8 | ASSPSSAISGDTQY
TRBV5-1 | ASSSLSTGLTEAF
TRBV5-1 | ASSLGQGNNSPLH
TRBV4-3 | ASSQERGFRGYT
TRBV4-1 | ASNLRGEGNEQF
TRBV11-3 | ASSLDGQRRAEAF
TRBV7-2 | ASSLGSGALYEQY
TRBV7-2 | ASSLASGGPHEQY
TRBV7-9 | ASSPDEPGEKLF
TRBV7-8 | ASSINRVGGNQPQH
TRBV27 | ASSFYGDTQY
TRBV4-1 | ASSPTPGLTGSPLH
TRBV18 | ASSLTVTYEQY
TRBV9 | ASSVEGAFSAARETQY
TRBV28 | ASSQAGTGLPYEQY
TRBV19 | ASSSTGNYGYT
TRBV2 | ASRISGGVQY
TRBV6-5 | ASSRGGRGEAF
TRBV7-2 | ASSFWPPTSGGAYEQY
TRBV4-3 | ASSQEGSGAWSNYGYT
TRBV3-1/TRBV3-2 | ASSGWGDLLLSYEQY
TRBV6-1 | ASSEGGGGRGTEAF
TRBV7-2 | ASSKTGLGGYT
TRBV5-8 | ASSLRGTGGTDTQY
TRBV7-8 | ASSLAEDQPQH
TRBV5-1 | ASTQGGVADTQY
TRBV28 | ASSSIVAGSYEQY
TRBV5-4 | ASSVGGRRMANTGELF
TRBV3-1/TRBV3-2 | ASSRDRGEEQY
TRBV5-1 | ASSLDGDSYTEQY
TRBV19 | ASSISPGGNYGYT
TRBV5-1 | ASSIQETQY
TRBV18 | ASSPVSQETQY
TRBV7-2 | ASSLGYRPIRSYNSPLH
TRBV3-1/TRBV3-2 | ASSQEKQYPSGNYGYT
TRBV20-1 | IFRGGTEAF
TRBV5-5 | ASSPAPQGSNYGYT
TRBV12-5 | ASGLGGRGDSPLH
TRBV5-3 | ARSASGTGRTEAF
TRBV20-1 | SASLGQVSGNTIY
TRBV5-1 | ASRGTGGSTEAF
TRBV6-4 | ASSDTNRGGTEAF
TRBV5-1 | ASSLELAGGNIQY
TRBV18 | ASSPSGGVNTGELF
TRBV6-5 | ASATVGYEQY
TRBV29-1 | SPRVMSYGYT
TRBV4-1 | ASRRTGTTNEKLF
TRBV5-4 | ASNAGGSSPLH
TRBV2 | ASSEHSLNTEAF
TRBV7-9 | ASSDLQGNTEAF
TRBV7-2 | ASSGTGQETQY
TRBV27 | ASNRDRGSGQETQY
TRBV19 | ASRVKHLSYNSPLH
TRBV29-1 | SVTRSSPYEQY
TRBV5-1 | ASSLAGQTNNEKLF